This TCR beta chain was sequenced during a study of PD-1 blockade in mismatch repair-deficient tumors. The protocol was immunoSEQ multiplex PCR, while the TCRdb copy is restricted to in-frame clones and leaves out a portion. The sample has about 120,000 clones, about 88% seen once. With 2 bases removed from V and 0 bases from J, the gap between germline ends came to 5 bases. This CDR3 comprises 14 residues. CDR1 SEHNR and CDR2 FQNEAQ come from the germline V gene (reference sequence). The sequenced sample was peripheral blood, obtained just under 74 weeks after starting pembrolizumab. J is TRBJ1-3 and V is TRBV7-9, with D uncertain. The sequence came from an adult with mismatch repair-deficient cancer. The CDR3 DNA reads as TGTGCCAGCAGCTTAATGAGCTCTGGAAACACCATATATTTT. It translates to CASSLMSSGNTIYF.